The 20 T cell receptor beta chains below all came from one sample that was sequenced in a study of OX40 agonist ivuxolimab in advanced cancers. TCRdb's table, derived via immunoSEQ multiplex PCR, lists solely in-frame clones and lacks some. The sample consists of around 95,000 clones, approximately 90% of them appearing once. This specimen was CD4+ or CD8+ T cells sorted from blood, taken in a trial of the OX40 agonist ivuxolimab. The receptor source for this set is an adult with an advanced solid tumor such as melanoma, head and neck, liver or kidney cancer.

This clone was seen just once. V usage is TRBV5-1 and J usage is TRBJ1-1; 7 nucleotides align to TRBD1. V was pared by 0 bases and J by 7 bases, with 6 bases of the junction left unmatched. Germline V gene sequence: CDR1 SGHRS, CDR2 YFSETQ. This CDR3 comprises 14 residues. The CDR3 region is CASSLGGTEFEAFF. The CDR3 DNA reads TGCGCCAGCAGCTTGGGAGGGACAGAGTTTGAAGCTTTCTTT.

V gene TRBV11-2 combines with J gene TRBJ2-7, with TRBD1 matching over 7 bases. Germline values: CDR1 SGHAT, CDR2 FQNNGV. The junction had 6 bases not matched to a gene; V was cut back by 1 base and J by 0 bases. This CDR3 has 16 residues. CDR3 bases: TGTGCCAGCAGCTTAGGGGACAGAAAGGCCTCCTACGAGCAGTACTTC. Translating gives CASSLGDRKASYEQYF.

This rearrangement joins TRBV6-1 to TRBJ1-1, with D hard to call. Trimming shortened V by 7 bases and J by 0 bases, and 15 bases separated the two germline ends. The CDR3 has 15 amino acids. The V gene's germline CDR1 is MNHNS and CDR2 SASEGT. CDR3 region: CASTPRRAMNTEAFF. The CDR3 DNA sequence: TGTGCCAGCACCCCCAGGAGGGCCATGAACACTGAAGCTTTCTTT.

The chain links TRBV30 to TRBJ1-2, with D possibly TRBD1 on 5 matching bases. V lost 2 bases and J lost 6, with 13 bases in between. The CDR3 extends over 13 amino acids. Germline lookup yields CDR1 GTSNPN and CDR2 SVGIG (reference sequence). CDR3 nucleotide sequence: TGTGCCTGGAGTCGTTCAGGGACGGATGGCTACACCTTC. This gives the protein CAWSRSGTDGYTF.

Of note for this clone: This sample also contains other DNA sequences that code for the same CDR3. The J gene is TRBJ1-1, the V gene TRBV11-2; D perhaps matches TRBD1 (5 bases). The length of the CDR3 is 13 residues. Germline V CDR1 and CDR2: SGHAT, FQNNGV. Trimming removed 5 bases at V and 1 base at J, with 8 bases between. The CDR3 DNA reads as TGTGCCAGCAGCCGGGACGGGAACACTGAAGCTTTCTTT. As protein: CASSRDGNTEAFF.

This chain joins TRBV6-6 and TRBJ2-2; D uncertain. Germline lookup yields CDR1 MNHNY and CDR2 SVGAGI (reference sequence). The CDR3 sequence is 14 residues long. V was shortened by 7 bases and J by 1 base, with 10 bases between the two germline ends. The CDR3 DNA reads as TGTGCCAGCACGAGACTCAAGAACACCGGGGAGCTGTTTTTT. Encoded protein: CASTRLKNTGELFF.

The V and J genes are TRBV28 and TRBJ1-1; D may be TRBD1 (6 bases). The CDR3 covers 14 residues. Germline loops: CDR1 MDHEN, CDR2 SYDVKM. The germline V and J ends were trimmed by 5 bases and 10 bases, with 20 bases remaining between them. The CDR3 is CASSPLGGGLGAFF. Written as DNA, the CDR3 is TGTGCCAGCAGTCCACTAGGGGGGGGGCTTGGAGCTTTCTTT.

This chain links TRBV15 with TRBJ2-5; possibly TRBD1 for D (5 bases). The CDR3 is 15 residues long. Trimming left V 3 bases short and J 1 base short, with 12 bases between. Germline V gene data show CDR1 as LNHNV and CDR2 as YYDKDF (reference sequence). The CDR3 coding sequence is TGTGCCACCAGCAGCACAGGACGGAGCCAAGAGACCCAGTACTTC. It translates to CATSSTGRSQETQYF.

This clone was counted a single time. V is TRBV5-1 and J is TRBJ1-3, with D hard to call. The CDR3 is 13 residues long. Germline V gene lookup returns CDR1 SGHRS and CDR2 YFSETQ. Trimming shortened V by 3 bases and J by 4 bases, and 8 bases separated the two germline ends. The CDR3 DNA reads TGCGCCAGCAGCTGGGAAGGCGGAAACACCATATATTTT. Its translation: CASSWEGGNTIYF.

Here the CDR3 reads CASSRGTSGSRDTQYF. DNA of the CDR3: TGCGCCAGCAGCCGTGGGACTAGCGGGAGTCGCGATACGCAGTATTTT. This rearrangement joins TRBV5-1 to TRBJ2-3; TRBD2 agrees at 14 bases. With 4 bases clipped from V and 6 bases from J, the junction kept 7 bases outside the gene matches. This CDR3 comprises 16 residues. CDR1 and CDR2 from the germline V gene are SGHRS and YFSETQ.

This rearrangement joins TRBV19 to TRBJ2-7; 10 positions match TRBD2. CDR1 is LNHDA, CDR2 SQIVND, per germline (reference sequence). The CDR3 is 18 residues long. V shed 2 bases, J shed 1 base, and the junction held 11 bases outside the gene matches. This CDR3 reads CASSIYASGSSRSYEQYF. CDR3 nucleotides: TGTGCCAGTAGTATATATGCTAGCGGGAGTTCTAGATCCTACGAGCAGTACTTC.

The chain is built from TRBV6-6 and TRBJ1-2; D unclear. Germline V gives CDR1 MNHNY, CDR2 SVGAGI (reference sequence). The CDR3 loop spans 14 amino acids. Trimming took 5 bases from V and 4 from J, leaving 14 bases between them. CDR3 sequence (DNA): TGTGCCAGCAGTACCCCTGACACGCTCTATGGCTACACCTTC. This encodes CASSTPDTLYGYTF.

The chain combines TRBV19 with TRBJ1-1; D is undetermined. CDR3 length: 13 amino acids. CDR1 and CDR2 from the germline V gene are LNHDA and SQIVND (reference sequence). The ends were cut back, 7 bases at V and 7 bases at J, with 16 bases in the middle. Here the CDR3 reads CASTLLGKSEAFF. The CDR3 coding sequence is TGTGCCAGTACCCTCCTCGGAAAGAGTGAAGCTTTCTTT.

The chain joins TRBV11-2 to TRBJ2-7; unclear D gene. The V gene lost 1 base and the J gene lost 6 bases, with 7 bases spanning the gap. Germline V gene data show CDR1 as SGHAT and CDR2 as FQNNGV. The CDR3 runs to 12 residues. The CDR3 DNA sequence: TGTGCCAGCAGCTTAGGGCACGGCGAGCAGTACTTC. The encoded protein is CASSLGHGEQYF.

V is TRBV4-2 and J is TRBJ2-3, with unresolved D. V lost 0 bases, J lost 7 bases, and 11 bases lay in between. Per germline, CDR1 LGHNA and CDR2 YNFKEQ. The CDR3 sequence is 14 residues long. The CDR3 spells CASSQDGRPNTQYF. DNA for the CDR3: TGTGCCAGCAGCCAAGATGGCCGTCCAAATACGCAGTATTTT.

In regard to this clone: Other DNA variants within this sample encode the same CDR3. V usage is TRBV27 and J usage is TRBJ1-1, with a weak D call TRBD1 (5 bases). The CDR3 is 17 amino acids. CDR1 MNHEY and CDR2 SMNVEV come from the germline V gene (reference sequence). Trimming left V 2 bases short and J 1 base short, with 17 bases between. The chain's CDR3 is CASSLVPQTERNTEAFF. Here the CDR3 DNA reads TGTGCCAGCAGTTTAGTGCCCCAGACAGAGAGGAACACTGAAGCTTTCTTT.

With respect to this clone: Relative to the germline gene, one junction end is altered; a read error may explain this. V gene TRBV2 combines with J gene TRBJ1-4; maybe TRBD1 (5 bases). The V gene's germline CDR1 is SNHLY and CDR2 FYNNEI. The CDR3 extends over 12 amino acids. The CDR3 region is CASSLPPGRAIF. CDR3 in DNA: TGTGCCAGCAGTTTGCCCCCGGGACGGGCTATATTT. Full variable domain (missing parts from reference TRBV2 and TRBJ1-4): EPEVTQTPSHQVTQMGQEVILRCVPISNHLYFYWYRQILGQKVEFLVSFYNNEISEKSEIFDDQFSVERPDGSNFTLKIRSTKLEDSAMYFCASSLPPGRAIFGSGTQLSVL.

This rearrangement joins TRBV5-1 to TRBJ2-5; 8 nucleotides line up with TRBD1. From germline, CDR1 is SGHRS and CDR2 YFSETQ. Losses at the gene ends were 4 bases for V and 5 bases for J; bases not matched to a gene: 7. CDR3 length equals 14 residues. CDR3 sequence: CASSPRTGRETQYF. DNA of the CDR3: TGCGCCAGCAGCCCGCGGACAGGGAGGGAGACCCAGTACTTC.

J is TRBJ2-2 and V is TRBV5-1; D call uncertain. Between the trimmed V and J ends, which lost 5 bases and 5 bases, there was a span of 10 bases. Germline values: CDR1 SGHRS, CDR2 YFSETQ. This CDR3 contains 13 residues. DNA of the CDR3: TGCGCCAGCAGGGAGACAATTACCGGGGAGCTGTTTTTT. Protein product: CASRETITGELFF.

The V call is TRBV5-1, the J call TRBJ1-1; possible D gene TRBD1, 6 bases. CDR1 and CDR2 (germline): SGHRS, YFSETQ. This CDR3 contains 18 residues. V lost 3 bases and J 0 bases, leaving 21 bases between the germline ends. Written as DNA, the CDR3 is TGCGCCAGCAGCTCGGGGGCCAGGACGGGTAGTCTGAACACTGAAGCTTTCTTT. This codes for CASSSGARTGSLNTEAFF.